These 9 T cell receptor beta chains came from one sample sequenced in a study of neurological immune-mediated disorders. Each CDR3 protein is one row after TCRdb ran MiXCR on the 5' RACE reads. The profile shows tens of thousands of distinct CDR3 sequences, 2% to 2.5% of them singletons. Sequencing was performed on PBMCs. The source is a man in his forties or fifties with multiple sclerosis.

In regard to this clonotype: This clone may be a read error of a much larger clone one base away. The chain combines TRBV3-1 with TRBJ2-7; 12 bases align to TRBD2. Germline CDR1 reads LGHDT; CDR2 reads YNNKEL (reference sequence). The CDR3 totals 14 residues. The CDR3 DNA reads TGTACCAGCAGTTTACTAGCGGGGGGCCACGAGCAGTACTTC. This encodes CTSSLLAGGHEQYF.

This clonotype occurred many times. The rearrangement joins TRBV7-6 to TRBJ2-2; possibly TRBD2 for D (6 bases). Germline V gives CDR1 SGHVS, CDR2 FNYEAQ. The CDR3 is made up of 15 amino acids. The V gene lost 3 bases and the J gene lost 5 bases, with 13 bases spanning the gap. The chain's CDR3 is CASSLGGAGTGELFF. In DNA form, the CDR3 reads TGTGCCAGCAGCTTGGGGGGTGCCGGGACCGGGGAGCTGTTTTTT.

This clonotype was seen many times. This chain uses TRBV7-2 with TRBJ2-3; D uncertain. The germline V gene has CDR1 SGHTA and CDR2 FQGNSA. Trimming took off 5 bases at V and 9 bases at J, with 12 bases between the two ends. The CDR3 is 12 amino acids. CDR3 coding DNA: TGTGCCAGCAGCCGCCCGGATGGGACGCAGTATTTT. Translated, it gives CASSRPDGTQYF.

This clonotype was found many times. The chain employs TRBV12-3 or TRBV12-4 and TRBJ2-1; 10 bases fit TRBD2. Unmatched junction bases numbered 7, after V lost 7 bases and J lost 4 bases. The CDR3 is 15 residues long. The chain's CDR3 is CASNPSSGGYNEQFF. CDR3 nucleotide sequence: TGTGCCAGCAACCCTTCTAGCGGGGGATACAATGAGCAGTTCTTC.

This clonotype was recorded at least ten times. V gene TRBV7-8 combines with J gene TRBJ2-5; 13 bases agree with TRBD2. J was trimmed by 8 bases and V by 6 bases; bases with no gene match: 12. This CDR3 region has 16 residues. The germline gives CDR1 SGHVS, CDR2 FQNEAQ. The CDR3 region has the DNA TGTGCCAGCAGTGCTTTCGAAGGACTAGCGGGGGACACCCAGTACTTC. This translates into CASSAFEGLAGDTQYF.

This clonotype showed up many times. The J gene is TRBJ1-6, the V gene TRBV5-1; D might be TRBD1 (5 bases). Germline V gives CDR1 SGHRS, CDR2 YFSETQ. V was clipped by 4 bases and J by 7 bases, with 12 bases between them. The CDR3 is 14 residues long. CDR3 in DNA: TGCGCCAGCAGCCGGGACGCGATAAATTCACCCCTCCACTTT. Amino acid sequence: CASSRDAINSPLHF. Filled out from reference TRBV5-1 and TRBJ1-6, the complete variable domain reads KAGVTQTPRYLIKTRGQQVTLSCSPISGHRSVSWYQQTPGQGLQFLFEYFSETQRNKGNFPGRFSGRQFSNSRSEMNVSTLELGDSALYLCASSRDAINSPLHFGNGTRLTVT.

This clonotype was seen ten or more times. The chain combines TRBV20-1 with TRBJ2-5, with 9 nucleotides matching TRBD1. After removal of 6 bases from V and 5 bases from J, the junction contained 4 bases not matched to a gene. This CDR3 has 12 amino acids. Germline-derived CDR1 and CDR2 are DFQATT and SNEGSKA (reference sequence). Here the CDR3 DNA reads TGCAGTGCAATGACAGGGGGGGAGACCCAGTACTTC. As protein: CSAMTGGETQYF.

In this sample, this clonotype is medium-sized. CDR3 DNA: TGTGCCAGCAGCCAAGGACAGGTCTATGGCTACACCTTC. Residues: CASSQGQVYGYTF. The rearrangement uses TRBV3-1 and TRBJ1-2; possible D gene TRBD1, 6 bases. Germline assignment: CDR1 LGHDT and CDR2 YNNKEL (reference sequence). CDR3 length equals 13 residues. V gave up 1 base and J gave up 4 bases, with 7 bases separating them.

This clonotype was recorded at least ten times. The rearrangement links TRBV15 to TRBJ2-7, with 13 bases identical to TRBD2. This CDR3 has 16 residues. J lost 2 bases, V lost 1 base, and 2 bases had no gene match. Germline CDR1 is LNHNV and CDR2 is YYDKDF (reference sequence). The CDR3 is CATSRGGTSGTYEQYF. DNA for the CDR3: TGTGCCACCAGCAGAGGAGGGACTAGCGGGACCTACGAGCAGTACTTC.